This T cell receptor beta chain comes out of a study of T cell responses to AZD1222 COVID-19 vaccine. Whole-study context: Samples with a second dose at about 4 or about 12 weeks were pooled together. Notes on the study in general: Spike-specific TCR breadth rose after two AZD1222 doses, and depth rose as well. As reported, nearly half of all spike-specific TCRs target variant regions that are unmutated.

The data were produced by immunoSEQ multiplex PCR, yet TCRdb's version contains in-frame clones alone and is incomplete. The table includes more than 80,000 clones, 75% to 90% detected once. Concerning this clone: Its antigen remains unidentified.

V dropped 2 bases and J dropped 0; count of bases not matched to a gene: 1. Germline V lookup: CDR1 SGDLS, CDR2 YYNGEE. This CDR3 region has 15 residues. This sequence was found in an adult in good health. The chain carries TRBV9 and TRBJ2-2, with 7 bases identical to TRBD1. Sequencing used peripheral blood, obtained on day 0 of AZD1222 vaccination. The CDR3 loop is CASSVGQPNTGELFF. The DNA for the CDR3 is TGTGCCAGCAGCGTGGGACAGCCGAACACCGGGGAGCTGTTTTTT.